A selection of T cell receptor beta chains follows, all from one sample in a study of blood T cell repertoires in COVID-19. Clones were read by immunoSEQ multiplex PCR, and TCRdb kept only the in-frame ones, dropping some. This table has approximately 220,000 clones, roughly 90% appearing once. Input material: peripheral blood. These receptors all come from a woman aged 45-59 years with acute or convalescent COVID-19. CDR3s include the opening cysteine and the closing phenylalanine or tryptophan. Each record gives: J gene, V gene, D gene, clone size, CDR3 DNA, CDR3 protein. The D gene is left open where the match is weak. The size of a clone is reported for some rows only, either as once, few or many, or as a class for expanded clones.

j_call: TRBJ1-2; v_call: TRBV29-1; d_call: .; clone_size: .; cdr3_nt: TGCAGCGTTGTTCAGGCCTATGGCTACACCTTC; cdr3_aa: CSVVQAYGYTF
j_call: TRBJ2-1; v_call: TRBV4-3; d_call: .; clone_size: .; cdr3_nt: TGCGCCAGCAGCCCCCTCCGGCCGGGGGGCGGCCCCTACAATGAGCAGTTCTTC; cdr3_aa: CASSPLRPGGGPYNEQFF
j_call: TRBJ2-7; v_call: TRBV27; d_call: .; clone_size: .; cdr3_nt: TGTGCCAGCAGTTTCGGTGGGAGTCGGGAGCAGTACTTC; cdr3_aa: CASSFGGSREQYF
j_call: TRBJ2-3; v_call: TRBV14; d_call: TRBD2; clone_size: .; cdr3_nt: TGTGCCAGCGGAGTCGGCGGGAGTGTCTCAGATACGCAGTATTTT; cdr3_aa: CASGVGGSVSDTQYF
j_call: TRBJ2-5; v_call: TRBV15; d_call: TRBD2; clone_size: .; cdr3_nt: TGTGCCACCAGCAGGGCCGGGACTAGCGGGAGGGCCGGGGAGACCCAGTACTTC; cdr3_aa: CATSRAGTSGRAGETQYF
j_call: TRBJ2-5; v_call: TRBV5-1; d_call: .; clone_size: .; cdr3_nt: TGCGCCAGCACTCGACAGGAACCCCAAGAGACCCAGTACTTC; cdr3_aa: CASTRQEPQETQYF
j_call: TRBJ1-1; v_call: TRBV6-2/TRBV6-3; d_call: .; clone_size: once; cdr3_nt: TGTGCCAGCAGTTACCGCCCAGGCGGGGGAGCTTTCTTT; cdr3_aa: CASSYRPGGGAFF
j_call: TRBJ2-7; v_call: TRBV27; d_call: TRBD2; clone_size: .; cdr3_nt: TGTGCCAGCAGGCCCGGCGGGAGTGTATACGAGCAGTACTTC; cdr3_aa: CASRPGGSVYEQYF
j_call: TRBJ2-7; v_call: TRBV12-3/TRBV12-4; d_call: TRBD2; clone_size: .; cdr3_nt: TGTGCCAGCAGTCCTGGGACTAGCGGGAGGGACTTC; cdr3_aa: CASSPGTSGRDF
j_call: TRBJ2-7; v_call: TRBV5-1; d_call: TRBD2; clone_size: few; cdr3_nt: TGCGCCAGCAGCTTGACCGTCCCGGCTAGCGGCGAGCAGTACTTC; cdr3_aa: CASSLTVPASGEQYF
j_call: TRBJ1-2; v_call: TRBV18; d_call: TRBD1; clone_size: .; cdr3_nt: TGTGCCAGCTCACCACCGGTGACAGGGCTAACAAGCTATGGCTACACCTTC; cdr3_aa: CASSPPVTGLTSYGYTF
j_call: TRBJ1-5; v_call: TRBV10-2; d_call: TRBD1; clone_size: .; cdr3_nt: TGCGCCAGCAGGGGAGACAGGGAGGGCAATCAGCCCCAGCATTTT; cdr3_aa: CASRGDREGNQPQHF
j_call: TRBJ2-7; v_call: TRBV7-2; d_call: TRBD2; clone_size: few; cdr3_nt: TGTGCCAGCAGCGGGACTAGCGGGAGGGATGAGCAGTACTTC; cdr3_aa: CASSGTSGRDEQYF
j_call: TRBJ2-2; v_call: TRBV7-2; d_call: .; clone_size: .; cdr3_nt: TGTGCCAGCAGCCAAGGGGGTTACACCGGGGAGCTGTTTTTT; cdr3_aa: CASSQGGYTGELFF
j_call: TRBJ2-7; v_call: TRBV30; d_call: .; clone_size: .; cdr3_nt: TGTGCCTGGAGTTCATTAGGGGCCCGAACCGACTACGAGCAGTACTTC; cdr3_aa: CAWSSLGARTDYEQYF
j_call: TRBJ2-7; v_call: TRBV28; d_call: .; clone_size: .; cdr3_nt: TGTGCCAGCAGTTCCTACCCTAACGAGCAGTACTTC; cdr3_aa: CASSSYPNEQYF
j_call: TRBJ2-7; v_call: TRBV6-5; d_call: .; clone_size: .; cdr3_nt: TGTGCCAGCAGCAGGGACACCAACTACGAGCAGTACTTC; cdr3_aa: CASSRDTNYEQYF